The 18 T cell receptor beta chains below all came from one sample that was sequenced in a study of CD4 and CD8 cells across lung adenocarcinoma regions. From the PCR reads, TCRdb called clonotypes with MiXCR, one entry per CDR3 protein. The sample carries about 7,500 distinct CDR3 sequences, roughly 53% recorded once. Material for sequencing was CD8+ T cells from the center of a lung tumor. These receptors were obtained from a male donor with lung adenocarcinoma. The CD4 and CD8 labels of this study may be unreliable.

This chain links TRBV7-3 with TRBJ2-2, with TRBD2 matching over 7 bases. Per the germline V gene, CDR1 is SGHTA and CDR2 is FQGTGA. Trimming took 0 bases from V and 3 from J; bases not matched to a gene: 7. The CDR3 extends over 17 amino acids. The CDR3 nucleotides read TGTGCCAGCAGCTTAACATCTAGTGGGAGGGACACCGGGGAGCTGTTTTTT. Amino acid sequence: CASSLTSSGRDTGELFF. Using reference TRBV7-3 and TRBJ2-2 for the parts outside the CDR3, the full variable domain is GAGVSQTPSNKVTEKGKYVELRCDPISGHTALYWYRQSLGQGPEFLIYFQGTGAADDSGLPNDRFFAVRPEGSVSTLKIQRTERGDSAVYLCASSLTSSGRDTGELFFGEGSRLTVL.

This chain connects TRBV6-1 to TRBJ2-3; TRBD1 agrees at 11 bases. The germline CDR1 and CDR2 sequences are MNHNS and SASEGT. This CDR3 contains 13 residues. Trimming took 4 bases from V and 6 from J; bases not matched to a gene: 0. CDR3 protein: CASSGDRGDTQYF. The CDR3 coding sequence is TGTGCCAGCAGTGGGGACAGGGGGGATACGCAGTATTTT.

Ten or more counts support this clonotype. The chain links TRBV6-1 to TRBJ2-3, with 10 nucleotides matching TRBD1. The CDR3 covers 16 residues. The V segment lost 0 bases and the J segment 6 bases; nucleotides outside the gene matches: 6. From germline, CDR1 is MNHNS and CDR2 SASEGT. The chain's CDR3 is CASSEAGTGVGDTQYF. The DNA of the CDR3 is TGTGCCAGCAGTGAAGCCGGGACAGGGGTTGGGGATACGCAGTATTTT.

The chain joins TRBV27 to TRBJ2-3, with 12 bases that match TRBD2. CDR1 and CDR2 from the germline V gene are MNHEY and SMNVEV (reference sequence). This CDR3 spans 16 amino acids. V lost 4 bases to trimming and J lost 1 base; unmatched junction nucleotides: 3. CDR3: CASSSRLAGGTDTQYF. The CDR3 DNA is TGTGCCAGCAGTTCAAGACTAGCGGGGGGCACAGATACGCAGTATTTT.

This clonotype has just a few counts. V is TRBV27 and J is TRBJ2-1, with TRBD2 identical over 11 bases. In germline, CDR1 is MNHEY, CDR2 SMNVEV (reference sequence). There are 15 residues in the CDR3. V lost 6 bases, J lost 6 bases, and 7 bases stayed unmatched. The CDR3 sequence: CASSQGTSGTNEQFF. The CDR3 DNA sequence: TGTGCCAGCAGCCAAGGGACTAGCGGTACCAATGAGCAGTTCTTC.

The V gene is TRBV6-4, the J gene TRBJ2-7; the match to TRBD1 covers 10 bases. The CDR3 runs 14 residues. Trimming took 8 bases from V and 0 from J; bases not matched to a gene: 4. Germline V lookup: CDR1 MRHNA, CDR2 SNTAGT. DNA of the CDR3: TGTGCCAGCGGGGGGACAGGGGCCTCCTACGAGCAGTACTTC. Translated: CASGGTGASYEQYF.

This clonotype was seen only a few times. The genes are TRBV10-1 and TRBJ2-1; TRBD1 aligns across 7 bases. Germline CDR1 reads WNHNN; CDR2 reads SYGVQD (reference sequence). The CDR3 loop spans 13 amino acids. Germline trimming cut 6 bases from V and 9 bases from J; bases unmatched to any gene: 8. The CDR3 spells CASSFDRASEQFF. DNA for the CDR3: TGCGCCAGCAGCTTCGACAGGGCCAGTGAGCAGTTCTTC.

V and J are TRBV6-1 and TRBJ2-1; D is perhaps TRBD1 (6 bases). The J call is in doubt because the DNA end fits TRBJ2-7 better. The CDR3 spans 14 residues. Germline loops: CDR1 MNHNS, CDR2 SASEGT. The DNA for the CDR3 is TGTGCCAGCAGGCTGACAGGTGGGGACTACGAGCAGTACTTC. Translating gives CASRLTGGDYEQYF.

Written as DNA, the CDR3 is TGTGCCAGCAGAAAAATGGGAGGGAAGACTGAAGCTTTCTTT. Translated: CASRKMGGKTEAFF. The chain couples TRBV6-1 to TRBJ1-1, with D uncertain. V gave up 6 bases and J gave up 5 bases, with 16 bases separating them. The CDR3 spans 14 residues. CDR1 is MNHNS and CDR2 is SASEGT in the germline V gene.

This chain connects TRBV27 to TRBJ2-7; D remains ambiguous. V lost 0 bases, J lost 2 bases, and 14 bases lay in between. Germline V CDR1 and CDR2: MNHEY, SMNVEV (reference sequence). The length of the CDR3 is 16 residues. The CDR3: CASSLSSGGVPYEQYF. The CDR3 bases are TGTGCCAGCAGTTTATCCTCGGGTGGAGTACCCTACGAGCAGTACTTC.

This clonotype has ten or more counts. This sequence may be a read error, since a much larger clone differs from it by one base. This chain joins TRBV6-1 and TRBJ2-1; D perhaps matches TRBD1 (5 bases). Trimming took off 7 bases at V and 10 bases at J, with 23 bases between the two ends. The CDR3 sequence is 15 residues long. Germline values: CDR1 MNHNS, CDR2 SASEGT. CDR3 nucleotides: TGTGCCAGCAATGGTTTGGACACCCGGTGGAACGAGCAGTTCTTC. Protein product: CASNGLDTRWNEQFF.

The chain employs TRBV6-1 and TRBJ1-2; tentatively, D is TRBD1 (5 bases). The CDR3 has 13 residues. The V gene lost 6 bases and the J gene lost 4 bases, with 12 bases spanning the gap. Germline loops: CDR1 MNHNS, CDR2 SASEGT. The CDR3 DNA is TGTGCCAGCAGCGAAAGAGGGGCCTATGGCTACACCTTC. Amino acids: CASSERGAYGYTF.

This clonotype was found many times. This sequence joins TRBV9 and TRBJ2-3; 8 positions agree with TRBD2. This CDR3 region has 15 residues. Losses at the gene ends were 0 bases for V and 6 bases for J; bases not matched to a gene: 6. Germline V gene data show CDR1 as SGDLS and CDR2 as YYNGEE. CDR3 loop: CASSVAGGVGDTQYF. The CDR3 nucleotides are TGTGCCAGCAGCGTAGCGGGAGGGGTTGGGGATACGCAGTATTTT.

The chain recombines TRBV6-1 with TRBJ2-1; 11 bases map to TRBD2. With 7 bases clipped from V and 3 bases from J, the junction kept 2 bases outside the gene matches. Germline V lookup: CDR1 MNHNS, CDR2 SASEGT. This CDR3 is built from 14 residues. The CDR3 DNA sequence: TGTGCCAGCACCGGGACTAGCGGCTACAATGAGCAGTTCTTC. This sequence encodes CASTGTSGYNEQFF.

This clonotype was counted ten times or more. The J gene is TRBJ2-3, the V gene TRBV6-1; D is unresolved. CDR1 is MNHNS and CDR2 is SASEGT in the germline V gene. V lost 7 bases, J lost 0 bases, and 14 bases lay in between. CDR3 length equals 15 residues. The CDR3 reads CASMWRGASTDTQYF. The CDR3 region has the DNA TGTGCCAGCATGTGGAGAGGTGCTAGCACAGATACGCAGTATTTT.

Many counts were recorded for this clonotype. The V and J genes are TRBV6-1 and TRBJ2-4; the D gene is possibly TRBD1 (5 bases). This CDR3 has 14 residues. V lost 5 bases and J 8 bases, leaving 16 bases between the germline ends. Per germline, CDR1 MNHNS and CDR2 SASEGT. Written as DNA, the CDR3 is TGTGCCAGCAGTACCAGGGTGGGCGCTGACATTCAGTACTTC. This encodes CASSTRVGADIQYF.

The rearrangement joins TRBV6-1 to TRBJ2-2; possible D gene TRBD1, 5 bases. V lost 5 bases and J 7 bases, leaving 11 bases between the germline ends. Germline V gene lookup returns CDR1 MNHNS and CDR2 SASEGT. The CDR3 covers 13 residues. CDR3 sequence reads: CASSPQGYGELFF. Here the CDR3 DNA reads TGTGCCAGCAGTCCTCAGGGATACGGGGAGCTGTTTTTT.

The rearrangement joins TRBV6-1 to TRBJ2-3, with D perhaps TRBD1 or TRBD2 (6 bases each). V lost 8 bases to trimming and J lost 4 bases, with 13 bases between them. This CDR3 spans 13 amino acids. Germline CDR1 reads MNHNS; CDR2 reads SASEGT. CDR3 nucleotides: TGTGCCAGCGAGGGGGGCGATGCAGATACGCAGTATTTT. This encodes CASEGGDADTQYF.